Listed here is a single T cell receptor (beta chain). The sample belongs to a study of T cell clones after liver transplantation. Study at large: A pre-transplant mixed lymphocyte reaction with TCRbeta sequencing defined graft-donor-reactive clones followed in post-transplant blood. HCV positivity affected three of eight recipients; the rest lacked autoimmune or viral indications.

The CDR3 extends over 15 amino acids. Between the trimmed V and J ends, which lost 4 bases and 7 bases, there was a span of 17 bases. Germline CDR1 is SNHLY and CDR2 is FYNNEI. The data were produced by immunoSEQ multiplex PCR, yet TCRdb's version contains in-frame clones alone and is incomplete. The sample records roughly 56,000 clones, approximately 71% being singletons. Thawed unstimulated PBMCs were FACS-sorted by CD3, CD4 and CD8 into two populations. Here the sequenced sample was CD4+ T cells from blood, taken 52 to 60 months after liver transplant. This receptor was identified in a human patient who received a liver transplant. Some T cells may be transferred from the graft donor. The V call is TRBV2, the J call TRBJ1-5, with D tentatively TRBD1 (6 bases). The CDR3 DNA is TGTGCCAGCAGTGGAGCCCGGGACACCATACAGCCCCAGCATTTT. This codes for CASSGARDTIQPQHF.